Sequencing of this T cell receptor beta chain was carried out in a study of blood T cell repertoires in COVID-19. Study in general: The study drew acute and convalescent COVID-19 samples from the United States, Italy and Spain. T cells, B-cell-depleted T cells, or PBMCs provided the cDNA or gDNA that served as material.

Seattle patients were enrolled during active infection and followed longitudinally. Original handling: Estimation of nucleated cell counts relied on the amplification of reference gene primers. Profiled with immunoSEQ multiplex PCR; TCRdb holds only in-frame clones, not every one. V and J calls and clone size come straight from that table; D and trimming were deduced from the DNA. Of approximately 150,000 clones listed, 84% are singletons. Germline CDR1 and CDR2: LGHDT and YNNKEL (reference sequence). The CDR3 covers 12 residues. The germline V and J ends were trimmed by 3 bases and 8 bases, with 7 bases remaining between them.

The chain has TRBV3-1 (or the pseudogene TRBV3-2) and TRBJ1-4; D perhaps matches TRBD1 (6 bases). The clonotype comes from an elderly woman with COVID-19, enrolled during active disease. The sequencing input was peripheral blood. The CDR3 nucleotides read TGTGCCAGCAGCCAGGGGACAGAAAAACTGTTTTTT. This codes for CASSQGTEKLFF.